Here is one TCR beta chain with its context. Its antigen is currently unknown. The sample originates from a study of OX40 agonist ivuxolimab in advanced cancers. Study-wide points: Among the nonresponders, some also had low normalized T-cell clonal expansion. Relative to CD4+, CD8+ T cells held more expanded clones on average.

A history of autoimmune disease or systemic immunosuppression excluded patients. V was pared by 4 bases and J by 5 bases, with 7 bases of the junction left unmatched. The CDR3 is 15 residues long. Germline V gene data show CDR1 as SGHDN and CDR2 as FVKESK. Clones were read by immunoSEQ multiplex PCR, and TCRdb kept only the in-frame ones, dropping some. The data contain 65,000 to 70,000 clones, over 60% of them singletons. This sequence was found in an adult with an advanced solid tumor such as melanoma, head and neck, liver or kidney cancer. Sample: CD4+ or CD8+ T cells sorted from blood, taken in a trial of the OX40 agonist ivuxolimab. The chain is built from TRBV14 and TRBJ2-2; 7 bases line up with TRBD1. The CDR3 nucleotides read TGTGCCAGCAGCCCTAGGTACAGGGGTACCGGGGAGCTGTTTTTT. Protein product: CASSPRYRGTGELFF.